Listed below are T cell receptor beta chains from one sample, sequenced in a study of blood T cell repertoires in COVID-19. Using immunoSEQ multiplex PCR, the repertoire was profiled, and TCRdb retains in-frame clones only, with some absent. Of some 200,000 clones detected, 70% to 90% appear once; the ten largest clones hold about 9.1%. Sample: peripheral blood. These TCRs come from an elderly woman with acute or convalescent COVID-19. Each CDR3 is given with its conserved first and last residue. The order of the fields is clone size, V gene, J gene, D gene, CDR3 DNA, CDR3 protein. A D gene is named only where the DNA matches it firmly. For some rows the clone size is stated as once, few or many, or as a class when expanded; others skip it.

size: once; V: TRBV5-1; J: TRBJ1-1; D: TRBD1; DNA: TGCGCCAGCACCATGGGACAGCCGAACACTGAAGCTTTCTTT; CDR3: CASTMGQPNTEAFF
size: -; V: TRBV10-3; J: TRBJ1-5; D: TRBD1; DNA: TGTGCCATCAGCGAAACAGGGGGCAGACAGCCCCAGCATTTT; CDR3: CAISETGGRQPQHF
size: -; V: TRBV7-9; J: TRBJ1-5; D: TRBD1; DNA: TGTGCCAGCAGCCTGGAGACAGGGAGGAATCAGCCCCAGCATTTT; CDR3: CASSLETGRNQPQHF
size: once; V: TRBV6-5; J: TRBJ2-1; D: TRBD2; DNA: TGTGCCAGCAGCCGTCAGACTAGCAGATACAATGAGCAGTTCTTC; CDR3: CASSRQTSRYNEQFF
size: -; V: TRBV18; J: TRBJ2-3; D: -; DNA: TGTGCCAGCTCCTCTTTTCGGGGTTTAATAGGAGATACGCAGTATTTT; CDR3: CASSSFRGLIGDTQYF
size: -; V: TRBV3-1/TRBV3-2; J: TRBJ1-1; D: -; DNA: TGTGCCAGCAGCCTCGGGACTGCGGAAGCTTTCTTT; CDR3: CASSLGTAEAFF
size: -; V: TRBV12-3/TRBV12-4; J: TRBJ2-7; D: -; DNA: TGTGCCAGCAGTTTACGACAGGTTTACGAGCAGTACTTC; CDR3: CASSLRQVYEQYF
size: -; V: TRBV6-4; J: TRBJ2-2; D: TRBD2; DNA: TGTGCCAGCAGTGACTCGGGCGGGGGATCCACCGGGGAGCTGTTTTTT; CDR3: CASSDSGGGSTGELFF
size: -; V: TRBV5-1; J: TRBJ2-1; D: TRBD2; DNA: TGCGCCAGCAGCTTGGATACTAGCGGGAGGTTTGATGAGCAGTTCTTC; CDR3: CASSLDTSGRFDEQFF
size: -; V: TRBV7-9; J: TRBJ1-5; D: TRBD1; DNA: TGTGCCAGCAGCTTAGGGACAGGGGGAATTAATCAGCCCCAGCATTTT; CDR3: CASSLGTGGINQPQHF
size: -; V: TRBV30; J: TRBJ2-3; D: TRBD2; DNA: TGTGCCTGGAGTTTCCCGGGACTAGTCTCAGATACGCAGTATTTT; CDR3: CAWSFPGLVSDTQYF
size: few; V: TRBV28; J: TRBJ1-6; D: -; DNA: TGTGCCAGCAGCCCCCAGGACACCTATAATTCACCCCTCCACTTT; CDR3: CASSPQDTYNSPLHF
size: -; V: TRBV19; J: TRBJ1-4; D: -; DNA: TGTGCCAGTAGTGGGACTGCTCTTAATGAAAAACTGTTTTTT; CDR3: CASSGTALNEKLFF
size: -; V: TRBV4-3; J: TRBJ2-1; D: -; DNA: TGCGCCAGCAGCCAAGGACCCCGGCTAGTTGGACTTTTTAATGAGCAGTTCTTC; CDR3: CASSQGPRLVGLFNEQFF
size: once; V: TRBV9; J: TRBJ1-1; D: -; DNA: TGTGCCAGCAGCGTAGCTACGGGGGGAACTGAAGCTTTCTTT; CDR3: CASSVATGGTEAFF
size: few; V: TRBV7-8; J: TRBJ1-2; D: -; DNA: TGTGCCAGCAGCTTAGCCGCTCGGCAGGGTAGGGGCTACACCTTC; CDR3: CASSLAARQGRGYTF
size: -; V: TRBV9; J: TRBJ2-2; D: -; DNA: TGTGCCAGCAGCGGGAGGGGTGGACACACCGGGGAGCTGTTTTTT; CDR3: CASSGRGGHTGELFF
size: -; V: TRBV9; J: TRBJ1-4; D: TRBD1; DNA: TGTGCCAGCAGCCCCCGGGACAGTTCTAATGAAAAACTGTTTTTT; CDR3: CASSPRDSSNEKLFF
size: -; V: TRBV4-1; J: TRBJ2-3; D: TRBD2; DNA: TGCGCCAGCAGCCAAGATGGGACTAGCGGAGATACGCAGTATTTT; CDR3: CASSQDGTSGDTQYF
size: -; V: TRBV6-2/TRBV6-3; J: TRBJ1-4; D: -; DNA: TGTGCCAGCAGTTGGGGCAGATCTAATGAAAAACTGTTTTTT; CDR3: CASSWGRSNEKLFF
size: -; V: TRBV7-9; J: TRBJ1-5; D: -; DNA: TGTGCCAGCAGCGTCGACAGCCGGAATCAGCCCCAGCATTTT; CDR3: CASSVDSRNQPQHF
size: -; V: TRBV16; J: TRBJ1-2; D: TRBD1; DNA: TGTGCCAGCAGCCAATTCGTAATAGACAGGGGCGAGAACTATGGCTACACCTTC; CDR3: CASSQFVIDRGENYGYTF
size: -; V: TRBV6-1; J: TRBJ2-1; D: TRBD2; DNA: TGTGCCAGCAGTGAAGCCCTAGCGGGAGTAGGGGAGCAGTTCTTC; CDR3: CASSEALAGVGEQFF
size: -; V: TRBV7-3; J: TRBJ2-5; D: -; DNA: TGTGCCAGCAGCTCCCGGGCCCCGGGACTGATGGAGACCCAGTACTTC; CDR3: CASSSRAPGLMETQYF
size: -; V: TRBV5-1; J: TRBJ2-1; D: -; DNA: TGCGCCAGCAGCTACCGGGCCTACAATGAGCAGTTCTTC; CDR3: CASSYRAYNEQFF
size: once; V: TRBV5-1; J: TRBJ1-1; D: -; DNA: TGCGCCAGCAGCTTGGTACCTAGGGGGGGTAATGGTGAAGCTTTCTTT; CDR3: CASSLVPRGGNGEAFF
size: -; V: TRBV7-2; J: TRBJ2-1; D: TRBD1; DNA: TGTGCCAGCAGCCGCCAACAGGGGTCGTACAATGAGCAGTTCTTC; CDR3: CASSRQQGSYNEQFF
size: once; V: TRBV4-1; J: TRBJ1-1; D: -; DNA: TGCGCCAGCAGCCAAGAGGGCGGGCACCGGAGTACTGAAGCTTTCTTT; CDR3: CASSQEGGHRSTEAFF
size: -; V: TRBV10-2; J: TRBJ1-6; D: TRBD1; DNA: TGCGCCAGCAGTGAGCAGGGGGGTTCACCCCTCCACTTT; CDR3: CASSEQGGSPLHF
size: -; V: TRBV25-1; J: TRBJ2-2; D: TRBD1; DNA: TGTGCCAGCAGTCCACGGGACAGCGATCCTTCGAACACCGGGGAGCTGTTTTTT; CDR3: CASSPRDSDPSNTGELFF
size: -; V: TRBV5-1; J: TRBJ2-1; D: TRBD2; DNA: TGCGCCAGCAGCGGGGGACTAGCGGGACTAGACAATGAGCAGTTCTTC; CDR3: CASSGGLAGLDNEQFF
size: -; V: TRBV20-1; J: TRBJ1-2; D: -; DNA: TGCAGTGCTAGGGACATCTATGGCTACACCTTC; CDR3: CSARDIYGYTF
size: -; V: TRBV27; J: TRBJ2-7; D: TRBD1; DNA: TGTGCCAGCAGTTTGGACAGGGGTTCCTACGAGCAGTACTTC; CDR3: CASSLDRGSYEQYF
size: -; V: TRBV11-2; J: TRBJ1-2; D: -; DNA: TGTGCCAGCAGCCAAGCAGACTCCTATGGCTACACCTTC; CDR3: CASSQADSYGYTF
size: -; V: TRBV12-3/TRBV12-4; J: TRBJ1-2; D: TRBD1; DNA: TGTGCCAGCAGTCACGGGACAGGCTATGGCTACACCTTC; CDR3: CASSHGTGYGYTF
size: once; V: TRBV19; J: TRBJ1-5; D: -; DNA: TGTGCCAGTAAAACCACAGGGCACATCTCTAGCCCCCAGCATTTT; CDR3: CASKTTGHISSPQHF
size: -; V: TRBV5-1; J: TRBJ1-1; D: -; DNA: TGCGCCAGCAGCTTCTCCCAGGGATGGAACACTGAAGCTTTCTTT; CDR3: CASSFSQGWNTEAFF
size: once; V: TRBV27; J: TRBJ2-7; D: TRBD2; DNA: TGTGCCAGCAGGTACCTAGCGGGGGGCTCCTACGAGCAGTACTTC; CDR3: CASRYLAGGSYEQYF
size: -; V: TRBV6-5; J: TRBJ2-7; D: TRBD2; DNA: TGTGCCAGCAGTTACCGCGAGGGAGGGCAAACCCACGAGCAGTACTTC; CDR3: CASSYREGGQTHEQYF
size: -; V: TRBV21-1; J: TRBJ1-6; D: -; DNA: TGTGCCAGCAGCAAAAGGCGGCTAAGGGGGAATTCACCCCTCCACTTT; CDR3: CASSKRRLRGNSPLHF
size: -; V: TRBV21-1; J: TRBJ2-7; D: -; DNA: TGTGCCAGCAGCAAAAAGCAGGGTTACGAGCAGTACTTC; CDR3: CASSKKQGYEQYF
size: -; V: TRBV7-2; J: TRBJ2-7; D: -; DNA: TGTGCCAGCAGCTTCCTACTCAGGATTTCGGACTACGAGCAGTACTTC; CDR3: CASSFLLRISDYEQYF
size: once; V: TRBV10-1; J: TRBJ2-7; D: -; DNA: TGCGCCACGGAAGAAGGGGAGGACTACGAGCAGTACTTC; CDR3: CATEEGEDYEQYF
size: -; V: TRBV9; J: TRBJ1-1; D: -; DNA: TGTGCCAGCAGCGTAGGCAGGGACACTGAAGCTTTCTTT; CDR3: CASSVGRDTEAFF
size: -; V: TRBV9; J: TRBJ1-5; D: -; DNA: TGTGCCAGCAGCCGGACAGCTTATAGCAATCAGCCCCAGCATTTT; CDR3: CASSRTAYSNQPQHF
size: -; V: TRBV6-6; J: TRBJ1-2; D: TRBD1; DNA: TGTGCCAGCAGTCCCCCCCAGGGGGCTTTGGATAACTATGGCTACACCTTC; CDR3: CASSPPQGALDNYGYTF
size: -; V: TRBV5-6; J: TRBJ1-5; D: -; DNA: TGTGCCAGCAGCTTCGGATCAGGTAGCAATCAGCCCCAGCATTTT; CDR3: CASSFGSGSNQPQHF
size: many; V: TRBV19; J: TRBJ2-2; D: TRBD1; DNA: TGTGCCAGTAGTCCAGGGACAGTTAACACCGGGGAGCTGTTTTTT; CDR3: CASSPGTVNTGELFF
size: once; V: TRBV3-1/TRBV3-2; J: TRBJ1-1; D: -; DNA: TGTGCCAGCAGCCAAAAAAGCCTAGGACACAACACTGAAGCTTTCTTT; CDR3: CASSQKSLGHNTEAFF